This T cell receptor (beta chain) was sequenced in a study of a mutant IDH1 vaccine in newly diagnosed glioma. Study details: Radiotherapy, temozolomide, or both had been given previously, and both were given to most.

The data were produced by immunoSEQ multiplex PCR, yet TCRdb's version contains in-frame clones alone and is incomplete. The table lists more than 25,000 clones, more than 65% of them singletons, with just over 7.5% in the top ten. Described time point: week 35, safety follow-up. Every vaccination contained 300 ug of the mutant IDH1 20-mer peptide and was paired with topical imiquimod. Trimming cost V 2 bases and J 8 bases, with 5 bases left between them. CDR3 length equals 11 residues. Germline-derived CDR1 and CDR2 are MGHDK and SYGVNS. On this clone itself: What it recognizes is unknown.

The starting material was PBMCs, obtained from a glioma patient whose treatment included an IDH1 peptide vaccine. V gene TRBV25-1 combines with J gene TRBJ2-3; D gene uncertain. This clonotype originated in a man in his fifties with glioma. The CDR3 nucleotides read TGTGCCAGCAGTGAAACTGGTACGCAGTATTTT. Residues: CASSETGTQYF.